The clone carrying this T cell receptor beta chain was observed a few times. The antigen remains undetermined. This entry comes from a study of T-cell memory formation after mild COVID-19. With constant-segment primers, 5'RACE yielded cDNA libraries of TCR alpha and TCR beta that carried sample barcodes and UMIs. TCRdb used MiXCR to reprocess the 5' RACE reads, holding one entry per CDR3 protein. Of roughly 410,000 distinct CDR3 sequences listed, 24% are singletons. Notes on the study in general: Contracting CD4+ clones were located mainly in CM and EM, and CD8+ clones in EMRA.

This clonotype originated in an adult woman who had mild COVID-19 (a few samples of this study predate the infection). Cell type and time point are not known. Material: PBMCs or a T cell subset sorted from them (not recorded which).

The CDR3 region has the DNA TGCAGCGTTGCTCCAACTACTCTGAACACTGAAGCTTTCTTT. It yields the protein CSVAPTTLNTEAFF. The V gene is TRBV29-1, the J gene TRBJ1-1; D not certain. V was trimmed by 4 bases and J by 0 bases, leaving 12 bases between them. Germline V gives CDR1 SQVTM, CDR2 ANQGSEA. The CDR3 totals 14 residues.